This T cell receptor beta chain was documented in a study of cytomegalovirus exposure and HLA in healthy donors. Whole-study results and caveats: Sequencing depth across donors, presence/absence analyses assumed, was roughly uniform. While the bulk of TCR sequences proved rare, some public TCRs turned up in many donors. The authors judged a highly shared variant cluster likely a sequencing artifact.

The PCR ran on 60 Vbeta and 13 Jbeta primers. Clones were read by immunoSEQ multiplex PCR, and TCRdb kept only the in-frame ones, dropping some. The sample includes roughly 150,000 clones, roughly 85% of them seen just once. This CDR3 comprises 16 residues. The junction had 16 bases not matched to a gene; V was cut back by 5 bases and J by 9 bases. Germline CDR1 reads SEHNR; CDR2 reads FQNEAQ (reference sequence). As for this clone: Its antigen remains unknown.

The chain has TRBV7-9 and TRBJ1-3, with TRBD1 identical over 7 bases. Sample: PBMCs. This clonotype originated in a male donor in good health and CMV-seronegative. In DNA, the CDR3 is TGTGCCAGCAGCCACAGCCCGGCAGGGGGAATCAGCACCATATATTTT. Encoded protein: CASSHSPAGGISTIYF.